The 3 T cell receptor beta chains below all came from one sample that was sequenced in a study of pediatric ulcerative colitis. Here immunoSEQ multiplex PCR was the method, and the copy in TCRdb shows in-frame clones only, minus some. This table holds roughly 38,000 clones, around 78% found once. Material: blood. These receptors originate from a girl aged 10 to 17 with moderate ulcerative colitis.

The sample holds many counts of this clone. This chain joins TRBV7-2 and TRBJ1-1; unclear D gene. Looked up from germline, CDR1 is SGHTA and CDR2 is FQGNSA. The CDR3 is 13 amino acids. Trimming cost V 3 bases and J 4 bases, with 9 bases left between them. The CDR3 reads CASSFAEPTEAFF. In DNA form, the CDR3 reads TGTGCCAGCAGCTTCGCGGAGCCCACTGAAGCTTTCTTT.

This clone is a singleton in its sample. The chain has TRBV6-5 and TRBJ1-1, with TRBD1 matching 7 bases. V trimming: 6 bases; J trimming: 4 bases; junction bases outside the gene matches: 2. The CDR3 has 12 residues. Per germline, CDR1 MNHEY and CDR2 SVGAGI. Written as DNA, the CDR3 is TGTGCCAGCAGCAGGGGGGGCACTGAAGCTTTCTTT. Protein product: CASSRGGTEAFF.

The chain carries TRBV11-2 and TRBJ1-2, with 8 bases matching TRBD1. The CDR3 runs 17 residues. Germline V gene lookup returns CDR1 SGHAT and CDR2 FQNNGV. V was pared by 0 bases and J by 7 bases, with 13 bases of the junction left unmatched. As DNA, the CDR3 is TGTGCCAGCAGCTTAGACCTCCAGCAGGGGGCCTCCGGTGGCTACACCTTC. Translation: CASSLDLQQGASGGYTF. The whole variable domain, remainder taken from reference TRBV11-2 and TRBJ1-2, is EAGVAQSPRYKIIEKRQSVAFWCNPISGHATLYWYQQILGQGPKLLIQFQNNGVVDDSQLPKDRFSAERLKGVDSTLKIQPAKLEDSAVYLCASSLDLQQGASGGYTFGSGTRLTVV.